This T cell receptor (beta chain) was captured by sequencing in a study of Ad26.COV2.S vaccination and SARS-CoV-2 variants. About this clone: Its specificity is not known.

The CDR3 has 15 amino acids. Germline-derived CDR1 and CDR2 are LGHNA and YSLEER. V was pared by 2 bases and J by 7 bases, with 4 bases of the junction left unmatched. The sample's treatment: some 19 received Ad26.COV2.S at low or high dose, single or two shots; about 5 received placebo; per-sample allocation not given. Samples were taken on day 63 after the first vaccine or placebo injection. Based in Boston, the donor was an adult of 18-55 years. Broader study findings: Recipients given vaccine exceeded placebo recipients in spike-specific TCR breadth.

TCRdb's copy holds only in-frame clones and misses some; the assay was immunoSEQ multiplex PCR. The profile covers fewer than 500,000 clones, with around 90% appearing a single time and more than 10% taken by the ten largest. Here the sequenced sample was peripheral blood, taken in a trial of Ad26.COV2.S vaccine versus placebo. The TCR was taken from a person between 18 and 60 years old who received the Ad26.COV2.S COVID-19 vaccine or a placebo. This chain joins TRBV4-3 and TRBJ2-1; 11 bases agree with TRBD2. CDR3 in DNA: TGCGCCAGCAGCCAAATAGCGGGAGGGAGGAATGAGCAGTTCTTC. As protein: CASSQIAGGRNEQFF.